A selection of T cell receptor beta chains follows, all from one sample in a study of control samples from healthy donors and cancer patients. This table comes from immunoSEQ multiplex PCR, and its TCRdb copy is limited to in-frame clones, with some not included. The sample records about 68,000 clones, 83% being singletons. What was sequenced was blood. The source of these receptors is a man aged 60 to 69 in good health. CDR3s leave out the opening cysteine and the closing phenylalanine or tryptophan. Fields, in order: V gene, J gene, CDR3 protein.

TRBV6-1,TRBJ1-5,ASSEVLGRIKSNQPQH
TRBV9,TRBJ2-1,ASSASGSTYNEQF
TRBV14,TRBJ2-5,ASSRTSGISGQY
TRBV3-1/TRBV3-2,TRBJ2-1,ASSRGLAGLGDEQF
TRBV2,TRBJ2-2,ASSEVQGKTGELF
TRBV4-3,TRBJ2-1,ASSQRSGRGGKQF
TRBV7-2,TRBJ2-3,ASSKKRESTDTQY
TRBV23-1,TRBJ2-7,ASRTPPVGQSRSYEQY
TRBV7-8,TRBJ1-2,ASSLNGGAEGYT
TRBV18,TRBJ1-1,ASSPLGVSNTEAF
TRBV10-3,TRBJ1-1,AISGDRLNTEAF
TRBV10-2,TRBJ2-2,ASSDYTGELF
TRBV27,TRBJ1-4,ASSLSNPPGGQPATNEKLF
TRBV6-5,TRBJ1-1,ASSPRAAAVAF
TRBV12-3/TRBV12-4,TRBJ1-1,ASRNTEAF
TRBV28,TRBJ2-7,ASSSPGGARGEQY
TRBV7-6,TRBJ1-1,ASSLDRGTEAF
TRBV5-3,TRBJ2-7,ARSLARGCGYEQY
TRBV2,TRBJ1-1,ASTYRVEAF
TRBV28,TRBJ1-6,ASSPGQGGSPLH
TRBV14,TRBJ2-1,ASSQYRAGGNEQF
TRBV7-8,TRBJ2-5,ASSRQRQQEAQY
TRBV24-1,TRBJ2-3,ATSDFGGGSGDTQY